These 19 T cell receptor beta chains came from one sample sequenced in a study of T cells in Graves' hyperthyroidism and ophthalmopathy (dated by TCRdb to about 2019). Library creation used multiplex PCR. Sequencing took place on an Illumina HiSeq 2000. The TCR beta CDR3 regions were amplified from RNA transcripts. The first round of RT-PCR for the TCR CDR3 was performed with the HTBI primer set and the Qiagen OneStep RT-PCR kit. The raw public reads went through TCRdb reprocessing: fastp at Q25, MiXCR clone calling, in-frame beta chains kept. Identical CDR3 protein sequences are pooled into one entry, listed with their most common genes and DNA. In this sample the table shows 490,000 or so distinct CDR3 sequences, over 45% of which occur a single time. The top ten clonotypes cover approximately 44% of the sample. Sequenced sample: peripheral blood or thyroid tissue (not recorded which). The receptor source for this set is an adult woman with Graves' disease, either hyperthyroidism or ophthalmopathy (not recorded which).

This chain joins TRBV7-2 and TRBJ1-2, with D maybe TRBD1 (5 bases). Between the trimmed V and J ends, which lost 1 base and 2 bases, there was a span of 11 bases. This CDR3 spans 15 amino acids. Germline CDR1 and CDR2: SGHTA and FQGNSA. In DNA form, the CDR3 reads TGTGCCAGCAGCTTAGGGCGCGGGGGAAACTATGGCTACACCTTC. Protein sequence: CASSLGRGGNYGYTF. The whole variable domain, remainder taken from reference TRBV7-2 and TRBJ1-2, is GAGVSQSPSNKVTEKGKDVELRCDPISGHTALYWYRQSLGQGLEFLIYFQGNSAPDKSGLPSDRFSAERTGGSVSTLTIQRTQQEDSAVYLCASSLGRGGNYGYTFGSGTRLTVV.

In this sample, this clonotype turned up a few times. The chain couples TRBV7-9 to TRBJ2-3; D is ambiguous. The length of the CDR3 is 15 residues. Trimming left V 5 bases short and J 1 base short, with 13 bases between. Germline loops: CDR1 SEHNR, CDR2 FQNEAQ (reference sequence). The CDR3 sequence: CASSRDKAGTDTQYF. DNA of the CDR3: TGTGCCAGCAGCCGAGACAAGGCCGGCACAGATACGCAGTATTTT.

V is TRBV2 and J is TRBJ1-5, with 8 bases lining up with TRBD1. The germline V gene has CDR1 SNHLY and CDR2 FYNNEI. V gave up 5 bases and J gave up 0 bases; unmatched junction bases: 6. The CDR3 runs to 16 residues. The CDR3 DNA sequence: TGTGCCAGCAGTTGGGGCAGGGGGCATAGCAATCAGCCCCAGCATTTT. Translated: CASSWGRGHSNQPQHF.

On this clonotype itself: The conserved phenylalanine or tryptophan is not found at the CDR3 terminus, so this likely reflects a read error. The DNA is omitted, as the CDR3 cannot be located on it reliably, and the CDR3 follows TCRdb's listing. The chain has TRBV7-2 and TRBJ1-1. Germline V gene lookup returns CDR1 SGHTA and CDR2 FQGNSA. The CDR3 contains 10 residues when both ends are counted. The CDR3 protein is CASSLGPELY.

The chain uses TRBV2 and TRBJ1-1, with D uncertain. Trimming shortened V by 5 bases and J by 4 bases, and 14 bases separated the two germline ends. The germline V gene has CDR1 SNHLY and CDR2 FYNNEI. The CDR3 extends over 14 amino acids. The CDR3 DNA reads as TGTGCCAGCAGTTTCCTCCCGACGGGCACTGAAGCTTTCTTT. Its protein product is CASSFLPTGTEAFF.

The V gene is TRBV10-2, the J gene TRBJ1-5, with TRBD1 matching over 7 bases. Germline CDR1 reads WSHSY; CDR2 reads SAAADI. With 0 bases clipped from V and 7 bases from J, the junction kept 6 bases outside the gene matches. The CDR3 runs 15 residues. DNA for the CDR3: TGCGCCAGCAGTGAGTCGGGACAGCTGGGACAGCCCCAGCATTTT. Its protein product is CASSESGQLGQPQHF.

This clonotype has ten or more counts. The chain joins TRBV10-3 to TRBJ1-6, with no clear D. Germline V CDR1 and CDR2: ENHRY, SYGVKD. CDR3 length: 17 amino acids. V was cut by 0 bases and J by 4 bases, with 13 bases left in between. The CDR3 loop reads CAISESGRAQYNSPLHF. The CDR3 DNA reads as TGTGCCATCAGTGAGTCGGGAAGGGCCCAGTATAATTCACCCCTCCACTTT.

This chain connects TRBV5-4 to TRBJ2-7; TRBD1 matches at 7 bases. Trimming at V came to 4 bases and at J to 4 bases, leaving 11 bases not matched to a gene. The germline V gene encodes CDR1 SGHNT and CDR2 YYREEE (reference sequence). CDR3 length: 15 amino acids. The CDR3 here is CASSHFLRGRYEQYF. CDR3 in DNA: TGTGCCAGCAGCCACTTCCTAAGGGGGCGATACGAGCAGTACTTC.

The chain combines TRBV7-6 with TRBJ2-2; weak D call: TRBD1 (5 bases). The CDR3 is 16 amino acids. Per germline, CDR1 SGHVS and CDR2 FNYEAQ. V was trimmed by 1 base and J by 0 bases, leaving 9 bases between them. CDR3 region: CASSLVSGSNTGELFF. In DNA, the CDR3 is TGTGCCAGCAGCTTAGTATCAGGGTCGAACACCGGGGAGCTGTTTTTT.

In DNA form, the CDR3 reads TGTGCCAGCAGCTTCGAAAGGGGGCGAGAAAAACTGTTTTTT. It translates to CASSFERGREKLFF. The rearrangement links TRBV7-9 to TRBJ1-4, with TRBD1 matching over 7 bases. There are 14 residues in the CDR3. Germline V lookup: CDR1 SEHNR, CDR2 FQNEAQ (reference sequence). Unmatched junction bases numbered 6, after V lost 3 bases and J lost 8 bases.

The rearrangement uses TRBV14 and TRBJ1-2; D possibly corresponds to TRBD1 (5 bases). This CDR3 is built from 14 residues. Trimming removed 0 bases at V and 5 bases at J, with 10 bases between. Looked up from germline, CDR1 is SGHDN and CDR2 is FVKESK. This chain's CDR3 is CASSQDVGDYGYTF. In DNA form, the CDR3 reads TGTGCCAGCAGCCAAGATGTAGGGGATTATGGCTACACCTTC.

This clonotype was observed many times. The chain employs TRBV29-1 and TRBJ1-5; a possible D gene is TRBD1 (5 bases). The V gene's germline CDR1 is SQVTM and CDR2 ANQGSEA. Trimming stripped 6 bases from V and 6 bases from J, with 12 bases between. The CDR3 contains 12 residues. The CDR3 bases are TGCAGCGTGGGGGGTAAGGGTCAGCCCCAGCATTTT. Translating it yields CSVGGKGQPQHF.

CDR3 DNA sequence: TGTGCCACCAACGCCTACCAGGGGGACCAGCCCCAGCATTTT. It is translated as CATNAYQGDQPQHF. The chain is built from TRBV15 and TRBJ1-5, with TRBD1 identical over 7 bases. The CDR3 is made up of 14 amino acids. CDR1 is LNHNV, CDR2 YYDKDF, per germline (reference sequence). V shed 7 bases and J 7 bases; nucleotides not matched to a gene: 10.

This clonotype has a count of ten or more. The chain links TRBV29-1 to TRBJ1-1; 7 positions agree with TRBD1. Losses at the gene ends were 6 bases for V and 11 bases for J; bases not matched to a gene: 9. Germline V gene data show CDR1 as SQVTM and CDR2 as ANQGSEA. This CDR3 comprises 11 residues. CDR3 sequence reads: CSVDRDSGAFF. The CDR3 nucleotides read TGCAGCGTCGACCGGGACAGTGGGGCTTTCTTT.

This clonotype was recorded at least ten times. The chain couples TRBV29-1 to TRBJ2-7, with 8 bases lining up with TRBD1. Germline trimming cut 0 bases from V and 3 bases from J; bases unmatched to any gene: 4. Germline lookup yields CDR1 SQVTM and CDR2 ANQGSEA. The CDR3 contains 14 residues. The CDR3 loop reads CSVEDGTGGYEQYF. CDR3 coding DNA: TGCAGCGTTGAAGATGGGACAGGAGGCTACGAGCAGTACTTC.

This clonotype showed up just a few times. The chain couples TRBV10-2 to TRBJ2-7; the D gene is possibly TRBD2 (6 bases). Trimming took off 5 bases at V and 3 bases at J, with 8 bases between the two ends. Per germline, CDR1 WSHSY and CDR2 SAAADI. The CDR3 contains 12 residues. The CDR3: CASSLADYEQYF. The CDR3, as DNA: TGCGCCAGCAGTTTAGCGGACTACGAGCAGTACTTC.

This clonotype was picked up a small number of times. The V call is TRBV20-1, the J call TRBJ1-2; the match to TRBD1 covers 10 bases. This CDR3 region has 14 residues. With 3 bases clipped from V and 6 bases from J, the junction kept 7 bases outside the gene matches. Germline CDR1 DFQATT, CDR2 SNEGSKA (reference sequence). The CDR3: CSASKDRGQDGYTF. Written as DNA, the CDR3 is TGCAGTGCTAGTAAAGACAGGGGGCAGGATGGCTACACCTTC.

The chain carries TRBV20-1 and TRBJ2-2; 8 bases agree with TRBD2. Trimming at V came to 1 base and at J to 6 bases, leaving 10 bases not matched to a gene. This CDR3 contains 16 residues. The germline CDR1 and CDR2 sequences are DFQATT and SNEGSKA (reference sequence). CDR3 protein: CSARVDVERESGELFF. The CDR3 nucleotides read TGCAGTGCTAGAGTGGATGTTGAGCGGGAGTCCGGGGAGCTGTTTTTT.

This clonotype appeared many times. V and J are TRBV5-1 and TRBJ1-1, with 7 bases fitting TRBD1. Looked up from germline, CDR1 is SGHRS and CDR2 is YFSETQ. The junction had 10 bases not matched to a gene; V was cut back by 0 bases and J by 5 bases. The CDR3 covers 16 residues. Written as DNA, the CDR3 is TGCGCCAGCAGCTTGGCCAGGCAGGGGGTTGGAACTGAAGCTTTCTTT. Amino acid sequence: CASSLARQGVGTEAFF. Full variable domain (rest looked up from reference TRBV5-1 and TRBJ1-1): KAGVTQTPRYLIKTRGQQVTLSCSPISGHRSVSWYQQTPGQGLQFLFEYFSETQRNKGNFPGRFSGRQFSNSRSEMNVSTLELGDSALYLCASSLARQGVGTEAFFGQGTRLTVV.